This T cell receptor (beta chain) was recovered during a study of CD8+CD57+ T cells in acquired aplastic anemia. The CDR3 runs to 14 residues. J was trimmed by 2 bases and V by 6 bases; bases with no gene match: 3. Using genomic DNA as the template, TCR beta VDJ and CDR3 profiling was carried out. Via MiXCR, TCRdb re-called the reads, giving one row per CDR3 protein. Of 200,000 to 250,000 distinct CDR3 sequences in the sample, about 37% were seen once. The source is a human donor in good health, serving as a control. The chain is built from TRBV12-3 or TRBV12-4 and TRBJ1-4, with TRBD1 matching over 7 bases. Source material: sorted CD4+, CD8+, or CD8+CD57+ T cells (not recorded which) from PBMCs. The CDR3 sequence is CASSKQGTNEKLFF. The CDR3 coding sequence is TGTGCCAGCAGCAAACAGGGGACTAATGAAAAACTGTTTTTT.